These 26 T cell receptor beta chains were sequenced from one sample in a study of shared clonotypes between healthy human individuals. Only CD45RO-negative cells positively selected for CCR7 counted as naive CD8 cells, so terminally differentiated effector memory CD45RA+ cells were excluded. Sequenced by immunoSEQ multiplex PCR; TCRdb stores in-frame clones only, minus some. The sample records hundreds of thousands of clones, nearly 97% being singletons. Specimen: naive CD8+ T cells sorted from blood. The origin of the receptors is a woman aged 25 to 45 in good health.

A note on this clone: This CDR3 is also generated by other DNA sequences in the sample. The J gene is TRBJ2-7, the V gene TRBV28; no firm D call. Looked up from germline, CDR1 is MDHEN and CDR2 is SYDVKM. The ends were cut back, 3 bases at V and 3 bases at J, with 12 bases in the middle. The CDR3 has 14 amino acids. CDR3 nucleotides: TGTGCCAGCAGTTTCCAAGGGCGGAACTACGAGCAGTACTTC. It encodes CASSFQGRNYEQYF.

This rearrangement joins TRBV7-7 to TRBJ1-3; D uncertain. The CDR3 extends over 17 amino acids. The germline gives CDR1 SSHAT, CDR2 FNYEAQ (reference sequence). The V gene lost 5 bases and the J gene lost 3 bases, with 20 bases spanning the gap. The CDR3 sequence: CASSPRYGESGGNTIYF. The CDR3 region has the DNA TGTGCCAGCAGCCCGCGCTACGGGGAGTCTGGTGGAAACACCATATATTTT.

V and J are TRBV27 and TRBJ1-1; TRBD1 aligns across 11 bases. V lost 5 bases, J lost 4 bases, and 12 bases stayed unmatched. The CDR3 loop spans 17 amino acids. Germline CDR1 reads MNHEY; CDR2 reads SMNVEV (reference sequence). The CDR3 here is CASSGRTGGWYSTEAFF. DNA of the CDR3: TGTGCCAGCAGTGGAAGGACAGGGGGCTGGTATAGCACTGAAGCTTTCTTT.

The rearrangement uses TRBV6-5 and TRBJ2-1; D gene unclear. V was cut by 2 bases and J by 0 bases, with 8 bases left in between. Germline CDR1 MNHEY, CDR2 SVGAGI. The CDR3 totals 15 residues. CDR3 sequence (DNA): TGTGCCAGCAGTTACAGCGCCGGCTCCTACAATGAGCAGTTCTTC. Its protein product is CASSYSAGSYNEQFF.

The rearrangement links TRBV4-2 to TRBJ2-1; 9 bases map to TRBD2. The V and J ends lost 3 bases and 8 bases, in that order; junction bases with no gene match: 17. This CDR3 is built from 18 residues. Germline CDR1 is LGHNA and CDR2 is YNFKEQ. The CDR3: CASSHPPARTSASDEQFF. The CDR3 DNA reads as TGTGCCAGCAGCCACCCCCCAGCCCGGACTAGCGCCTCAGATGAGCAGTTCTTC.

J is TRBJ2-1 and V is TRBV7-9, with no clear D. The CDR3 is made up of 12 amino acids. Germline CDR1 reads SEHNR; CDR2 reads FQNEAQ (reference sequence). Between the trimmed V and J ends, which lost 5 bases and 8 bases, there was a span of 10 bases. In DNA, the CDR3 is TGTGCCAGCAGCCCCCTCCCCCATGAGCAGTTCTTC. This sequence encodes CASSPLPHEQFF.

The V gene is TRBV5-5, the J gene TRBJ2-7, with unresolved D. V was shortened by 6 bases and J by 3 bases, with 13 bases between the two germline ends. The CDR3 runs 13 residues. Germline lookup yields CDR1 SGHKS and CDR2 YYEKEE (reference sequence). The CDR3 loop reads CASNQAPYYEQYF. For the CDR3, the DNA is TGTGCCAGCAACCAAGCGCCGTACTACGAGCAGTACTTC.

The V call is TRBV28, the J call TRBJ2-2, with D unresolved. The germline CDR1 and CDR2 sequences are MDHEN and SYDVKM. V gave up 2 bases and J gave up 4 bases, with 14 bases separating them. The CDR3 loop spans 16 amino acids. The DNA of the CDR3 is TGTGCCAGCAGTTTACCCAGTTGGAGAATCACCGGGGAGCTGTTTTTT. Translated, it gives CASSLPSWRITGELFF.

The chain uses TRBV9 and TRBJ1-1, with D possibly TRBD1 on 5 matching bases. Germline loops: CDR1 SGDLS, CDR2 YYNGEE. V shed 4 bases and J shed 1 base, with 23 bases lying between them. CDR3 length: 18 residues. As DNA, the CDR3 is TGTGCCAGCAGCCCTTACACCAGGCAGGGCAGGGAGAACACTGAAGCTTTCTTT. Protein product: CASSPYTRQGRENTEAFF.

The V and J genes are TRBV27 and TRBJ2-7; perhaps D is TRBD1 or TRBD2 (5 bases each). Germline CDR1 and CDR2: MNHEY and SMNVEV (reference sequence). V gave up 6 bases and J gave up 6 bases, with 15 bases separating them. The CDR3 loop spans 13 amino acids. Here the CDR3 reads CASRSGTGSEQYF. The CDR3 coding sequence is TGTGCCAGCAGGTCGGGAACAGGCTCCGAGCAGTACTTC.

This clone came up once. The gene calls are TRBV15 and TRBJ2-7, with 11 bases aligning to TRBD1. V shed 3 bases and J 2 bases; nucleotides not matched to a gene: 27. Per germline, CDR1 LNHNV and CDR2 YYDKDF (reference sequence). The CDR3 extends over 23 amino acids. The CDR3 nucleotides are TGTGCCACCAGCAGGACTTCCGGGACAGGGGGACTAGTAAATCTCGTGGAGCCCTACGAGCAGTACTTC. Protein: CATSRTSGTGGLVNLVEPYEQYF.

CDR3 region: CASSEGDRARYEQYF. The DNA for the CDR3 is TGCGCCAGCAGCGAGGGGGACAGGGCACGCTACGAGCAGTACTTC. The V call is TRBV5-1, the J call TRBJ2-7, with 9 bases fitting TRBD1. With 4 bases clipped from V and 3 bases from J, the junction kept 8 bases outside the gene matches. Germline values: CDR1 SGHRS, CDR2 YFSETQ. The CDR3 sequence is 15 residues long.

The gene calls are TRBV4-2 and TRBJ1-5; D is ambiguous. This CDR3 contains 14 residues. Germline assignment: CDR1 LGHNA and CDR2 YNFKEQ. Trimming left V 0 bases short and J 7 bases short, with 10 bases between. The CDR3 nucleotides are TGTGCCAGCAGCCAAGATTGGGTGGGGCAGCCCCAGCATTTT. Its translation: CASSQDWVGQPQHF.

J is TRBJ2-2 and V is TRBV5-1, with D possibly being TRBD1 (5 bases). Trimming took 2 bases from V and 4 from J, leaving 15 bases between them. The length of the CDR3 is 16 residues. Germline V gene data show CDR1 as SGHRS and CDR2 as YFSETQ. Here the CDR3 reads CASSFRQLGITGELFF. The DNA of the CDR3 is TGCGCCAGCAGCTTTCGACAGCTAGGCATCACCGGGGAGCTGTTTTTT.

This clone is a singleton in its sample. The chain uses TRBV5-8 and TRBJ2-7, with 11 bases matching TRBD2. The J segment lost 6 bases and the V segment lost 2 bases, leaving 7 bases of the junction unmatched. In germline, CDR1 is SGHTS, CDR2 YDEGEE. This CDR3 is built from 15 residues. The CDR3 loop is CASSFLLAGEGEQYF. CDR3 nucleotide sequence: TGTGCCAGCAGCTTCCTACTAGCGGGAGAGGGCGAGCAGTACTTC.

The rearrangement joins TRBV4-1 to TRBJ2-5; 12 bases map to TRBD2. Gene TRBJ2-7 matches the end of the DNA better, so the J call may be wrong. The CDR3 runs to 16 residues. CDR1 MGHRA and CDR2 YSYEKL come from the germline V gene. CDR3 nucleotide sequence: TGCGCCAGCAGCCAACAACTAGCGGGAGGTTCTTACGAGCAGTACTTC. Translating gives CASSQQLAGGSYEQYF.

This chain connects TRBV28 to TRBJ2-1; the D is unclear. The germline V gene encodes CDR1 MDHEN and CDR2 SYDVKM. V gave up 5 bases and J gave up 4 bases, with 3 bases separating them. The CDR3 sequence is 11 residues long. CDR3 protein: CASSRYNEQFF. CDR3 in DNA: TGTGCCAGCAGTCGGTACAATGAGCAGTTCTTC.

This chain links TRBV7-8 with TRBJ2-7; 13 bases agree with TRBD2. The CDR3 extends over 14 amino acids. Germline V gene data show CDR1 as SGHVS and CDR2 as FQNEAQ. With 8 bases clipped from V and 4 bases from J, the junction kept 5 bases outside the gene matches. CDR3 bases: TGTGCCAGCGTGACTAGCGGGAGGTGGTACGAGCAGTACTTC. Translation gives CASVTSGRWYEQYF.

This chain connects TRBV5-5 to TRBJ2-7; 7 nucleotides match TRBD1. This CDR3 has 14 residues. From germline, CDR1 is SGHKS and CDR2 YYEKEE (reference sequence). V was clipped by 2 bases and J by 6 bases; unmatched bases: 8. The CDR3 bases are TGTGCCAGCAGCTTAGGGGACAGCCCTGTCGAGCAGTACTTC. As protein: CASSLGDSPVEQYF.

CDR3 amino acids: CASSFTGTSNTEAFF. In DNA form, the CDR3 reads TGTGCCAGCAGCTTTACCGGGACATCGAACACTGAAGCTTTCTTT. This chain uses TRBV7-9 with TRBJ1-1, with D possibly matching TRBD1 (6 bases). This CDR3 region has 15 residues. CDR1 is SEHNR and CDR2 is FQNEAQ in the germline V gene (reference sequence). V lost 3 bases and J 1 base, leaving 12 bases between the germline ends.

V and J are TRBV28 and TRBJ2-5; 10 positions match TRBD2. V lost 6 bases, J lost 2 bases, and 15 bases stayed unmatched. The CDR3 sequence is 18 residues long. Germline CDR1 is MDHEN and CDR2 is SYDVKM. The CDR3 spells CASSSVTSGSHPQETQYF. For the CDR3, the DNA is TGTGCCAGCAGCTCTGTGACTAGCGGGTCTCACCCACAAGAGACCCAGTACTTC.

Regarding this clone: Compared with germline, one end of the junction differs, possibly owing to a read error. The CDR3 DNA is TGTGCCAGCAGTTTCGGACTAGCGGGAGGCCTCACAAATACGCAGTATTTT. Translation gives CASSFGLAGGLTNTQYF. The rearrangement joins TRBV28 to TRBJ2-3, with 14 bases identical to TRBD2. Germline V gene sequence: CDR1 MDHEN, CDR2 SYDVKM. The CDR3 contains 17 residues.

The chain uses TRBV29-1 and TRBJ2-7; D is undetermined. This CDR3 has 11 amino acids. With 1 base removed from V and 6 bases from J, the gap between germline ends came to 7 bases. Germline loops: CDR1 SQVTM, CDR2 ANQGSEA. The CDR3 protein is CSVEGAFEQYF. The CDR3 nucleotides are TGCAGCGTTGAAGGGGCCTTCGAGCAGTACTTC.

This clone appeared a single time. This chain connects TRBV4-1 to TRBJ2-4; a possible D gene is TRBD1 (5 bases). The CDR3 contains 14 residues. Germline V gene lookup returns CDR1 MGHRA and CDR2 YSYEKL. V lost 6 bases, J lost 0 bases, and 9 bases lay in between. The CDR3 protein is CASRQGLAKNIQYF. Written as DNA, the CDR3 is TGCGCCAGCAGGCAGGGTCTAGCCAAAAACATTCAGTACTTC.

The V call is TRBV7-2, the J call TRBJ2-5; TRBD2 is a possible D gene (6 bases). The J call may be faulty, since TRBJ2-7 better matches the DNA end. There are 17 residues in the CDR3. In germline, CDR1 is SGHTA, CDR2 FQGNSA. The CDR3, as DNA: TGTGCCAGCACCCGCGGCCACCGGGACTTCTCCCTCTACGAGCAGTACTTC. This sequence encodes CASTRGHRDFSLYEQYF.

The rearrangement uses TRBV29-1 and TRBJ2-7; 7 bases align to TRBD2. The trim removed 2 bases at V and 0 bases at J, leaving 7 bases unmatched. In germline, CDR1 is SQVTM, CDR2 ANQGSEA. CDR3 length: 15 amino acids. The CDR3 DNA reads TGCAGCGTTGAAACAGGTAGCGGGTACTCCTACGAGCAGTACTTC. This gives the protein CSVETGSGYSYEQYF.